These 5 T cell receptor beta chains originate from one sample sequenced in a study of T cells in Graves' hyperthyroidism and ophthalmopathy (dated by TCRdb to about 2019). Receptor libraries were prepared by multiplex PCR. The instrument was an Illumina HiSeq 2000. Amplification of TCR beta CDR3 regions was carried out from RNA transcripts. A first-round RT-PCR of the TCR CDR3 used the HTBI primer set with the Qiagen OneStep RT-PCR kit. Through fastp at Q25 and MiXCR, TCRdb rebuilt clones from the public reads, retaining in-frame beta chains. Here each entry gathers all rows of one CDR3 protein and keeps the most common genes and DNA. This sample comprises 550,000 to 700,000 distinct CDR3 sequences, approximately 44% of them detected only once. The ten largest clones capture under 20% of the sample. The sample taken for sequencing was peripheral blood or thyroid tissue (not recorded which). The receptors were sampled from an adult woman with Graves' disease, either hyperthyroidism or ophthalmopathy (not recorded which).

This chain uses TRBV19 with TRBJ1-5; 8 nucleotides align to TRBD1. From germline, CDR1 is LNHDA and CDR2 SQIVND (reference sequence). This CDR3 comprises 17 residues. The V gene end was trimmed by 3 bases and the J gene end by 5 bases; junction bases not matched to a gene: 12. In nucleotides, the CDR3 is TGTGCCAGTAGTATTTTCTACGGAGGGACAGGCCATCAGCCCCAGCATTTT. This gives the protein CASSIFYGGTGHQPQHF.

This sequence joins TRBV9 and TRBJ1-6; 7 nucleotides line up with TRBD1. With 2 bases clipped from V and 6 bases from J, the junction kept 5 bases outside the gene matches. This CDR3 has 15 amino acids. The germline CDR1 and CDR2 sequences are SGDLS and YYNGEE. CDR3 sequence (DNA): TGTGCCAGCAGCGTCGGGACAGCACCTAATTCACCCCTCCACTTT. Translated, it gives CASSVGTAPNSPLHF.

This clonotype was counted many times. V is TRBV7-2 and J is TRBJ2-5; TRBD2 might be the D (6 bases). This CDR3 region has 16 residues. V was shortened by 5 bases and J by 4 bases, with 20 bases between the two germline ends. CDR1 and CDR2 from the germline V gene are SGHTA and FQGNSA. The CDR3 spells CASSPATSRGRETQYF. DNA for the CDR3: TGTGCCAGCAGCCCCGCCACTAGCCGGGGACGAGAGACCCAGTACTTC.

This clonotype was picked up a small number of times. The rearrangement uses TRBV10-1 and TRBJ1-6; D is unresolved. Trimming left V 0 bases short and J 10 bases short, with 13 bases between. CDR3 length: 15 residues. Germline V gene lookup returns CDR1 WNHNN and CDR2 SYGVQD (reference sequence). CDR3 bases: TGCGCCAGCAGTGAGTCGAACAGAGACGGATCACCCCTCCACTTT. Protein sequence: CASSESNRDGSPLHF.

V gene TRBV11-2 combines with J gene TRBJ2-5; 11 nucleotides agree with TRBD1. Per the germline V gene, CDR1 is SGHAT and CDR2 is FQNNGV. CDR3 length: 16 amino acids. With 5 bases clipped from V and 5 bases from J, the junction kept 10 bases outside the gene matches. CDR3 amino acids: CASSHSGQGARETQYF. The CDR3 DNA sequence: TGTGCCAGCAGCCATTCAGGACAGGGGGCGCGGGAGACCCAGTACTTC.